A single sample gave rise to the 20 T cell receptor beta chains below, sequenced in a study of PD-1 blockade in classical Hodgkin lymphoma. Relapse was seen in all patients after autologous stem cell transplantation, and brentuximab vedotin exposure was variable. TCRdb's copy holds only in-frame clones and misses some; the assay was immunoSEQ multiplex PCR. This table has tens of thousands of clones, roughly 89% appearing once. The sequences come from peripheral blood mononuclear cells (PBMCs), collected before the second cycle of nivolumab. The source is a human donor with classical Hodgkin lymphoma.

The chain carries TRBV11-2 and TRBJ2-7, with 7 bases identical to TRBD2. The V and J ends lost 0 bases and 2 bases, in that order; junction bases with no gene match: 7. Germline values: CDR1 SGHAT, CDR2 FQNNGV. CDR3 length: 16 amino acids. The CDR3 protein is CASSLDPLAAAYEQYF. The DNA for the CDR3 is TGTGCCAGCAGCTTAGATCCCCTAGCGGCAGCCTACGAGCAGTACTTC. The full variable domain, with the rest looked up from reference TRBV11-2 and TRBJ2-7, is EAGVAQSPRYKIIEKRQSVAFWCNPISGHATLYWYQQILGQGPKLLIQFQNNGVVDDSQLPKDRFSAERLKGVDSTLKIQPAKLEDSAVYLCASSLDPLAAAYEQYFGPGTRLTVT.

This clone occurred once. The DNA for the CDR3 is TGTTGCACTAGCGGGGGCCAGGGGGAGACCCAGTACTTC. It is translated as CCTSGGQGETQYF. The chain employs TRBV6-5 and TRBJ2-5, with TRBD2 matching 11 bases. Germline lookup yields CDR1 MNHEY and CDR2 SVGAGI. The CDR3 is 13 amino acids.

This clone was found once. This chain uses TRBV7-9 with TRBJ2-3, with 7 bases lining up with TRBD1. The length of the CDR3 is 14 residues. The germline V gene has CDR1 SEHNR and CDR2 FQNEAQ (reference sequence). V dropped 4 bases and J dropped 2; count of bases not matched to a gene: 3. CDR3 residues: CASSYGTATDTQYF. The CDR3, as DNA: TGTGCCAGCAGCTACGGGACAGCCACAGATACGCAGTATTTT.

The V gene is TRBV5-4, the J gene TRBJ1-4; 9 bases agree with TRBD1. Germline V gene lookup returns CDR1 SGHNT and CDR2 YYREEE (reference sequence). This CDR3 is built from 16 residues. V lost 4 bases, J lost 5 bases, and 9 bases stayed unmatched. The CDR3 loop is CASSITGQGPNEKLFF. The CDR3 nucleotides are TGTGCCAGCAGCATTACGGGACAGGGTCCCAATGAAAAACTGTTTTTT.

The chain recombines TRBV27 with TRBJ1-2; 7 positions match TRBD1. This CDR3 contains 14 residues. The junction had 8 bases not matched to a gene; V was cut back by 7 bases and J by 3 bases. Germline CDR1 is MNHEY and CDR2 is SMNVEV (reference sequence). CDR3 sequence (DNA): TGTGCCAGCAAGTTCGGAGGGGGCGACTATGGCTACACCTTC. It codes for CASKFGGGDYGYTF.

The rearrangement uses TRBV7-8 and TRBJ2-7, with D perhaps TRBD2 (5 bases). This CDR3 contains 14 residues. Trimming took off 4 bases at V and 3 bases at J, with 13 bases between the two ends. CDR1 is SGHVS, CDR2 FQNEAQ, per germline. The CDR3 DNA reads as TGTGCCAGCAGCTCTTTAGGCCGGGACTACGAGCAGTACTTC. Its protein is CASSSLGRDYEQYF.

The rearrangement joins TRBV28 to TRBJ1-3; D might be TRBD1 (5 bases). V was clipped by 7 bases and J by 3 bases, with 10 bases between them. The germline CDR1 and CDR2 sequences are MDHEN and SYDVKM. The CDR3 totals 13 residues. The CDR3 coding sequence is TGTGCCAGCAATCAGGGATTTGGAAACACCATATATTTT. Protein sequence: CASNQGFGNTIYF.

This chain connects TRBV28 to TRBJ2-4; D is possibly TRBD1 or TRBD2 (5 bases each). The CDR3 length is 15 residues. CDR1 is MDHEN and CDR2 is SYDVKM in the germline V gene. The V gene lost 2 bases and the J gene lost 12 bases, with 20 bases spanning the gap. This CDR3 is CASSLLSGTLRDQYF. For the CDR3, the DNA is TGTGCCAGCAGTTTACTGTCAGGGACCTTAAGGGATCAGTACTTC.

The chain employs TRBV4-1 and TRBJ2-7; 10 positions match TRBD2. The germline V gene has CDR1 MGHRA and CDR2 YSYEKL. V lost 2 bases to trimming and J lost 2 bases; unmatched junction nucleotides: 3. CDR3 length: 15 amino acids. Here the CDR3 DNA reads TGCGCCAGCAGCCAAAGCGGGGGGGAGACCTACGAGCAGTACTTC. Protein sequence: CASSQSGGETYEQYF.

This clone was detected once. V usage is TRBV28 and J usage is TRBJ1-4, with D possibly being TRBD1 (5 bases). The CDR3 contains 13 residues. The V gene lost 10 bases and the J gene lost 8 bases, with 17 bases spanning the gap. Looked up from germline, CDR1 is MDHEN and CDR2 is SYDVKM. In DNA form, the CDR3 reads TGTGCCACCACGCGGGGCACCCCCGAAAAACTGTTTTTT. Its protein product is CATTRGTPEKLFF.

The DNA of the CDR3 is TGTGCCAGCAGCCAACGTATCGACAGCTACAATGAGCAGTTCTTC. It codes for CASSQRIDSYNEQFF. This chain connects TRBV14 to TRBJ2-1; weak D call: TRBD1 (5 bases). Trimming stripped 2 bases from V and 3 bases from J, with 11 bases between. Germline CDR1 reads SGHDN; CDR2 reads FVKESK. The length of the CDR3 is 15 residues.

The chain links TRBV10-3 to TRBJ2-3; D remains unclear. Germline CDR1 ENHRY, CDR2 SYGVKD. The V end was cut by 4 bases, the J end by 6 bases, with 20 bases between. CDR3 size: 16 residues. The CDR3 coding sequence is TGTGCCATCAGTGGCCTCCTGGGCTCTAAAAGCGATACGCAGTATTTT. Translated, it gives CAISGLLGSKSDTQYF.

The rearrangement joins TRBV28 to TRBJ2-5, with a tentative D call TRBD1 (6 bases). The CDR3 totals 15 residues. Per germline, CDR1 MDHEN and CDR2 SYDVKM. Trimming pared 5 bases from V and 0 bases from J, leaving 13 bases between. CDR3 coding DNA: TGTGCCAGCAGTGCACTACAGGGCCACCAAGAGACCCAGTACTTC. This encodes CASSALQGHQETQYF.

The chain employs TRBV6-5 and TRBJ2-1, with 8 nucleotides matching TRBD2. The CDR3 contains 14 residues. J gave up 9 bases and V 5 bases, and 9 bases lay outside the gene matches. Germline assignment: CDR1 MNHEY and CDR2 SVGAGI. CDR3 residues: CASSPTGGGAEQFF. As DNA, the CDR3 is TGTGCCAGCAGTCCGACGGGAGGGGGGGCTGAGCAGTTCTTC.

A single count supports this clone. The V gene is TRBV5-1, the J gene TRBJ1-1, with TRBD1 matching 7 bases. V trimming: 4 bases; J trimming: 5 bases; junction bases outside the gene matches: 11. CDR1 and CDR2 (germline): SGHRS, YFSETQ. CDR3 length: 15 amino acids. CDR3 nucleotide sequence: TGCGCCAGCAGCCAAGGGGACAGTCGGGGTACTGAAGCTTTCTTT. Residues: CASSQGDSRGTEAFF.

This chain joins TRBV28 and TRBJ2-3; D is possibly TRBD1 (6 bases). The V and J ends lost 8 bases and 2 bases respectively, with 14 bases between them. Germline V gene data show CDR1 as MDHEN and CDR2 as SYDVKM. There are 14 residues in the CDR3. The chain's CDR3 is CASEGGQYTDTQYF. The CDR3 DNA follows: TGTGCCAGCGAAGGCGGACAGTACACAGATACGCAGTATTTT.

There are a few counts of this clone. The chain links TRBV28 to TRBJ1-6; TRBD1 matches at 9 bases. CDR3 length: 16 residues. V trimming: 3 bases; J trimming: 4 bases; junction bases outside the gene matches: 4. Germline loops: CDR1 MDHEN, CDR2 SYDVKM. The CDR3 sequence is CASSLGTGLYNSPLHF. The CDR3 nucleotides read TGTGCCAGCAGTTTGGGGACAGGGCTGTATAATTCACCCCTCCACTTT.

The V and J genes are TRBV28 and TRBJ1-2, with 7 bases that match TRBD1. Germline CDR1 MDHEN, CDR2 SYDVKM. Unmatched junction bases numbered 6, after V lost 5 bases and J lost 3 bases. CDR3 length: 14 amino acids. This CDR3 reads CASSTETGHYGYTF. CDR3 bases: TGTGCCAGCAGTACCGAGACAGGGCACTATGGCTACACCTTC.

The V and J genes are TRBV7-8 and TRBJ2-1; 7 nucleotides match TRBD1. J lost 3 bases, V lost 7 bases, and 6 bases had no gene match. CDR1 and CDR2 (germline): SGHVS, FQNEAQ. This CDR3 has 14 amino acids. CDR3 DNA sequence: TGTGCCAGCATCCAGACAGGGAGCTACAATGAGCAGTTCTTC. As protein: CASIQTGSYNEQFF.

Here the CDR3 reads CASRSLTHPTGELFF. As DNA, the CDR3 is TGTGCCAGCAGGTCCCTGACGCACCCCACCGGGGAGCTGTTTTTT. This chain links TRBV2 with TRBJ2-2; no reliable D call. The ends were cut back, 6 bases at V and 4 bases at J, with 15 bases in the middle. Looked up from germline, CDR1 is SNHLY and CDR2 is FYNNEI. The length of the CDR3 is 15 residues.